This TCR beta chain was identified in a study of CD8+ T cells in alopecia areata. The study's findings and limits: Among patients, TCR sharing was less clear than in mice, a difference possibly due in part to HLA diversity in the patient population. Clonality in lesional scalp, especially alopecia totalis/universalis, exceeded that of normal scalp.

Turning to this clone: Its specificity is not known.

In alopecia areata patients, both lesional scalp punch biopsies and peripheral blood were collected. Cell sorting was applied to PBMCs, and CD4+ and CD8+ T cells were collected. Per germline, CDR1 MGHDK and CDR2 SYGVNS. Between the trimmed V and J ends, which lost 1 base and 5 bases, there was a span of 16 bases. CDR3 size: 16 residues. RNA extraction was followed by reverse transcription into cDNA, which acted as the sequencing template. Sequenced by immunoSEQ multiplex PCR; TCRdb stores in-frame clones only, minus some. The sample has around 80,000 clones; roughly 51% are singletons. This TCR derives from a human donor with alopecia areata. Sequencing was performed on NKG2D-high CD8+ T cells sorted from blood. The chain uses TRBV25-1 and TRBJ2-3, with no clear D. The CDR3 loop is CASSESRTGPRDTQYF. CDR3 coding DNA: TGTGCCAGCAGTGAATCCAGGACCGGTCCGAGAGATACGCAGTATTTT.